The entry that follows covers one T cell receptor (beta chain) sequence. The antigen is undetermined. A much more abundant neighbour one base away suggests this may be a read error. CD8+CD4-CCR7+CD45RA+ sorting gave the naive CD8 T cells. The data were obtained in a study of molecular identifiers for immune sequencing clone quantification. Regarding the study as a whole: Single-cell amounts of spiked Jurkat TCR RNA were reportedly detectable among approximately 1 million naive cells.

TCRdb used MiXCR to reprocess the PCR reads, holding one entry per CDR3 protein. This table holds some 320,000 distinct CDR3 sequences, 20% to 25% found once. CDR3 length: 15 amino acids. CDR1 is SGHTA, CDR2 FQGNSA, per germline. Sequencing was carried out using naive CD8+ T cells from blood, with Jurkat cell RNA spiked in. Subset indicated: FACS-sorted CD8+CD4-CCR7+CD45RA+ naive T cells. This TCR came from a human donor in good health. Some libraries in this study had Jurkat cell RNA spiked in. The chain links TRBV7-2 to TRBJ1-3; D gene uncertain. CDR3 DNA: TGTGCCAGCAGTCCGGACGGGAGCTCTGGAGACACCATATATTTT. Residues: CASSPDGSSGDTIYF.